The rows below give T cell receptor beta chains drawn from one sample of a study of blood T cell repertoires in COVID-19. Profiled with immunoSEQ multiplex PCR; TCRdb holds only in-frame clones, not every one. Among some 190,000 clones listed, around 85% were seen once. The specimen was peripheral blood. The receptors were sampled from a human donor with active or convalescent COVID-19. The donor label of this sample is uncertain. CDR3s include the opening cysteine and the closing phenylalanine or tryptophan.

>TRBV11-2
CASSQSGGLANEKLFF
>TRBV28
CASKSGLHLTKNIQYF
>TRBV7-2
CASSSPWERLAKNIQYF
>TRBV5-1
CASSQGQGPSTYEQYF
>TRBV11-2
CASSLLQGKGYNYGYTF
>TRBV5-1
CASSSRTASGNNEQFF
>TRBV20-1
CSASSTDRNQPQHF
>TRBV7-2
CASSSDRYSYEQYF
>TRBV18
CASSPGPGMGNEQFF
>TRBV30
CAWSRFGTDTQYF
>TRBV5-1
CASSQSGLAGTDTQYF
>TRBV27
CASSFGIGTLGEKLFF
>TRBV6-5
CASHIQSSYNSPLHF
>TRBV11-3
CASSALLGQGATGNTIYF
>TRBV7-9
CASSRSLYEKLFF
>TRBV7-6
CASSGRTSGVSYEQYF
>TRBV7-2
CASSREFPDTQYF
>TRBV24-1
CATLSDRGTEAFF
>TRBV12-5
CASGSGTGGKRYEQYF
>TRBV2
CASSPPRGLAGNTIYF
>TRBV21-1
CATPGQRNSPLHF
>TRBV5-4
CASSLGTSGSGELFF
>TRBV9
CASSGDRVVGELFF
>TRBV12-3/TRBV12-4
CASSFAGENIQYF
>TRBV2
CASSGGGGPPNEQFF
>TRBV7-7
CASSLSSGSSYNEQFF
>TRBV29-1
CSVEENGASGETQYF
>TRBV28
CASTPSGRTYEQYF
>TRBV5-4
CASSSPGSKNIQYF
>TRBV4-3
CASSRGGGAGEQYF
>TRBV6-2/TRBV6-3
CASSEKQGGIDTQYF
>TRBV7-9
CASSLAPSGGAKNIQYF
>TRBV28
CASSLSAATSGHSYNEQFF
>TRBV5-1
CASSSRTEQFF
>TRBV5-4
CASSLQTSPNEQFF
>TRBV7-9
CASSLGVGGRGNEQFF
>TRBV10-3
CAISGEGRTDTQYF
>TRBV6-1
CASSDLPKNYGYTF
>TRBV13
CASSPYGRLAGDSGNEQFF
>TRBV20-1
CSARASSVYF
>TRBV9
CASSPQPNYGYTF
>TRBV7-9
CASSFGTSFSYEQYF
>TRBV28
CASSRQIYEQYF
>TRBV7-2
CASSTYYPDTQYF
>TRBV30
CAWSVWGGSSQETQYF
>TRBV29-1
CSVDSGVGNEQFF
>TRBV21-1
CASSKDGLAGAPYF
>TRBV11-2
CASSPGTGVGQPQHF
>TRBV6-2/TRBV6-3
CASSSDRDRWWETQYF
>TRBV5-1
CASSAEGGGTSTDTQYF
>TRBV4-1
CASSQVAELNTGELFF
>TRBV30
CAWSAFGQGKNSPLHF